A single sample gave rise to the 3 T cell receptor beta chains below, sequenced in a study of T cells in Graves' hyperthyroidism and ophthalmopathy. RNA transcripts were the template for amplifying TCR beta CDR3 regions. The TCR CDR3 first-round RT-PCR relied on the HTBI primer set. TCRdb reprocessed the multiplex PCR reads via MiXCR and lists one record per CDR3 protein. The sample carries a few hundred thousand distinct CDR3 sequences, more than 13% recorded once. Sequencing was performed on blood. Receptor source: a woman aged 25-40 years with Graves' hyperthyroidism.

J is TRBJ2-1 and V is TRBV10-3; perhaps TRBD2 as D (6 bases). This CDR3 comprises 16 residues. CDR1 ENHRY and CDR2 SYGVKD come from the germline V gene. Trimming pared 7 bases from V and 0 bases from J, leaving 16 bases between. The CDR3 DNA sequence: TGTGCCATCAAAGTCGGGGGACTCGACTCCTACAATGAGCAGTTCTTC. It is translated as CAIKVGGLDSYNEQFF.

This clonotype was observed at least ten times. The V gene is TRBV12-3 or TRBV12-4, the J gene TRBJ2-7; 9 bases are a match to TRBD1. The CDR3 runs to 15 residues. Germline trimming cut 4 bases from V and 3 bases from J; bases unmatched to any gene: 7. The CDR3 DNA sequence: TGTGCCAGCAGTTCGCCGGGACAGGGTCACTACGAGCAGTACTTC. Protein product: CASSSPGQGHYEQYF.

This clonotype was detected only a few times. This chain's CDR3 is CATRRQATGELFF. The CDR3 nucleotides are TGTGCCACCAGACGACAGGCCACCGGGGAGCTGTTTTTT. V and J are TRBV24-1 and TRBJ2-2, with D possibly being TRBD1 (6 bases). V was cut by 7 bases and J by 4 bases, with 9 bases left in between. From germline, CDR1 is KGHDR and CDR2 SFDVKD. The CDR3 is 13 residues long.